The following is a TCR beta chain sequence with its context. The antigen remains unidentified. Some clones are missing from TCRdb's copy, which holds only in-frame ones; the method was immunoSEQ multiplex PCR. The sample lists 8,000 to 8,500 clones, about 74% occurring once. This sample stems from a study of somatic mutations in cytotoxic T cells in rheumatoid arthritis. Study-wide findings and caveats: Increasing age coincided with elevated CD8+ clonality among rheumatoid arthritis patients, though not among healthy controls. Exceedance of 20% of CD8+ cells by the largest CD8+ clone occurred in about an eighth of the roughly 60 patients.

This CDR3 comprises 17 residues. V shed 7 bases and J shed 5 bases, with 22 bases lying between them. Source material: CD8+ T cells sorted from blood. The source of this sequence is an adult with rheumatoid arthritis. This chain joins TRBV5-3 and TRBJ2-6, with D uncertain. TRBV5-3 is an ORF, and what it does is uncertain. Written as DNA, the CDR3 is TGTGCCAGATCACCACCAGTTGAACAAAGTCGGGCCAACGTCCTGACTTTC. Translated: CARSPPVEQSRANVLTF.